The 3 T cell receptor beta chains reported below all come from one sample, sequenced in a study of blood T cell repertoires in COVID-19. The method was immunoSEQ multiplex PCR; TCRdb's version includes in-frame clones alone and lacks a portion of them. The sample has roughly 80,000 clones, around 79% seen once; the top ten hold more than 10%. Specimen: peripheral blood. Source of these receptors: a man at least 80 years old with acute or convalescent COVID-19.

The J gene is TRBJ1-6, the V gene TRBV28, with TRBD1 as a possible D gene (5 bases). The CDR3 runs to 12 residues. Germline-derived CDR1 and CDR2 are MDHEN and SYDVKM. The germline V and J ends were trimmed by 8 bases and 11 bases, with 13 bases remaining between them. For the CDR3, the DNA is TGTGCCAGCGCGGGGGGACGAGCACCCCTCCACTTT. Its protein product is CASAGGRAPLHF. The complete variable domain, with remaining parts taken from reference TRBV28 and TRBJ1-6, reads DVKVTQSSRYLVKRTGEKVFLECVQDMDHENMFWYRQDPGLGLRLIYFSYDVKMKEKGDIPEGYSVSREKKERFSLILESASTNQTSMYLCASAGGRAPLHFGNGTRLTVT.

This chain joins TRBV3-1 (or the pseudogene TRBV3-2) and TRBJ2-5; maybe TRBD2 (7 bases). From germline, CDR1 is LGHDT and CDR2 YNNKEL (reference sequence). V lost 4 bases to trimming and J lost 3 bases, with 18 bases between them. CDR3 length: 16 amino acids. The CDR3: CASSPGMGGQEETQYF. The CDR3, as DNA: TGTGCCAGCAGCCCAGGAATGGGGGGGCAAGAAGAGACCCAGTACTTC.

This clone was seen a few times. As DNA, the CDR3 is TGTGCCAGCGGAGCAGGGGATAACTCTGGAAACACCATATATTTT. Residues: CASGAGDNSGNTIYF. V and J are TRBV6-5 and TRBJ1-3; the D gene is possibly TRBD1 (6 bases). The germline CDR1 and CDR2 sequences are MNHEY and SVGAGI. This CDR3 region has 15 residues. V lost 8 bases, J lost 0 bases, and 14 bases lay in between.